The 20 T cell receptor beta chains given below trace back to one sample, sequenced in a study of post-analysis software for immune sequencing data. Findings and caveats of the study: Among five TRBV segments more frequent in patients than controls were TRBV5-6, TRBV5-1 and TRBV20-1.

Unique-molecular-identifier-tagged TCR beta cDNA libraries were used. TCRdb reprocessed the PCR reads via MiXCR and lists one record per CDR3 protein. The sample contains roughly 430,000 distinct CDR3 sequences, approximately 37% of which appear only once. These receptors have no known antigen. The sample was blood. These receptor sequences come from a girl aged 2 to 9 with multiple sclerosis.

The chain employs TRBV18 and TRBJ2-7; D call uncertain. The CDR3 consists of 14 residues. Germline CDR1 reads KGHSH; CDR2 reads LQKENI. The V gene lost 3 bases and the J gene lost 2 bases, with 11 bases spanning the gap. CDR3 residues: CASSPIEVTYEQYF. CDR3 coding DNA: TGTGCCAGCTCACCGATAGAGGTAACCTACGAGCAGTACTTC.

The chain has TRBV7-2 and TRBJ1-2, with D tentatively TRBD1 (6 bases). Germline V gene sequence: CDR1 SGHTA, CDR2 FQGNSA. V lost 5 bases and J 5 bases, leaving 18 bases between the germline ends. The CDR3 is 15 residues long. The CDR3 sequence: CASSPATQRGYGYTF. DNA of the CDR3: TGTGCCAGCAGCCCAGCGACTCAGAGGGGGTATGGCTACACCTTC.

V gene TRBV3-1 combines with J gene TRBJ1-1; D unclear. The length of the CDR3 is 13 residues. Germline CDR1 LGHDT, CDR2 YNNKEL (reference sequence). V was cut by 3 bases and J by 1 base, with 6 bases left in between. Here the CDR3 reads CASSHVGNTEAFF. Here the CDR3 DNA reads TGTGCCAGCAGCCATGTGGGGAACACTGAAGCTTTCTTT.

The rearrangement links TRBV6-6 to TRBJ1-4; the D gene is possibly TRBD1 (6 bases). Trimming removed 6 bases at V and 8 bases at J, with 13 bases between. CDR1 is MNHNY and CDR2 is SVGAGI in the germline V gene (reference sequence). CDR3 length equals 13 residues. The CDR3 loop is CASRPGTWEKLFF. CDR3 coding DNA: TGTGCCAGCAGACCCGGGACATGGGAAAAACTGTTTTTT.

The rearrangement joins TRBV28 to TRBJ2-1; 9 bases are shared with TRBD2. Per germline, CDR1 MDHEN and CDR2 SYDVKM. This CDR3 has 14 amino acids. After removal of 6 bases from V and 9 bases from J, the junction contained 9 bases not matched to a gene. The CDR3: CASRAGLAYSEQFF. CDR3 coding DNA: TGTGCCAGCAGGGCGGGACTAGCATATAGTGAGCAGTTCTTC.

The V gene is TRBV29-1, the J gene TRBJ1-1; 8 positions agree with TRBD1. CDR3 length: 15 residues. CDR1 is SQVTM and CDR2 is ANQGSEA in the germline V gene. After removal of 4 bases from V and 4 bases from J, the junction contained 11 bases not matched to a gene. This CDR3 is CSVVGPGGGGTEAFF. CDR3 DNA: TGCAGCGTTGTGGGACCAGGGGGCGGGGGCACTGAAGCTTTCTTT.

This sequence joins TRBV27 and TRBJ2-3, with 7 bases fitting TRBD2. Trimming at V came to 0 bases and at J to 2 bases, leaving 5 bases not matched to a gene. CDR1 and CDR2 from the germline V gene are MNHEY and SMNVEV (reference sequence). There are 16 residues in the CDR3. The CDR3 DNA reads as TGTGCCAGCAGTTTATCCCAGCGGGGCCACACAGATACGCAGTATTTT. The encoded protein is CASSLSQRGHTDTQYF.

This clonotype was counted between two and nine times. The chain combines TRBV7-9 with TRBJ2-3; no clear D gene. This CDR3 is 14 amino acids long. V shed 3 bases and J shed 6 bases, with 13 bases lying between them. Germline loops: CDR1 SEHNR, CDR2 FQNEAQ (reference sequence). The CDR3 DNA is TGTGCCAGCAGCTTCGGCGGCTATGGGGATACGCAGTATTTT. It encodes CASSFGGYGDTQYF.

This clonotype turned up a few times. The chain is built from TRBV12-3 or TRBV12-4 and TRBJ2-7; D call uncertain. V was cut by 2 bases and J by 2 bases, with 22 bases left in between. The CDR3 loop spans 18 amino acids. The DNA for the CDR3 is TGTGCCAGCAGTTTAAATCCCCTGGTACGGACGGGTGCCTACGAGCAGTACTTC. It is translated as CASSLNPLVRTGAYEQYF.

The sample holds a few counts of this clonotype. The chain has TRBV5-1 and TRBJ2-7; possibly TRBD1 or TRBD2 for D (5 bases each). Per germline, CDR1 SGHRS and CDR2 YFSETQ. V lost 0 bases, J lost 9 bases, and 19 bases lay in between. There are 15 residues in the CDR3. CDR3 amino acids: CASSLEDRRAEGQYF. The CDR3 bases are TGCGCCAGCAGCTTGGAGGATCGCAGGGCTGAGGGGCAGTACTTC.

As DNA, the CDR3 is TGCGCCAGCAGTTGGACAGGCCAGGGCCGATTCTATGGCTACACCTTC. Translating gives CASSWTGQGRFYGYTF. The chain links TRBV4-1 to TRBJ1-2; 7 bases agree with TRBD1. The germline V gene encodes CDR1 MGHRA and CDR2 YSYEKL. Losses at the gene ends were 6 bases for V and 4 bases for J; bases not matched to a gene: 14. This CDR3 region has 16 residues.

In its sample, this clonotype was seen a few times. The DNA of the CDR3 is TGTGCCAGCAGTCCCCCGGACAGGTTGGATCGGTCATGGAATGAGCAGTTCTTC. Amino acids: CASSPPDRLDRSWNEQFF. The V call is TRBV6-2 or TRBV6-3, the J call TRBJ2-1, with 7 bases lining up with TRBD1. Trimming removed 5 bases from V and 7 bases from J; junction bases left unmatched: 20. Germline values: CDR1 MNHEY, CDR2 SVGEGT. The CDR3 spans 18 residues.

This clonotype was counted between two and nine times. The chain recombines TRBV6-2 or TRBV6-3 with TRBJ2-7; D might be TRBD1 (5 bases). This CDR3 has 14 amino acids. Germline V gene lookup returns CDR1 MNHEY and CDR2 SVGEGT. V lost 6 bases to trimming and J lost 6 bases, with 18 bases between them. CDR3 region: CASSPIGDRGEQYF. CDR3 bases: TGTGCCAGCAGCCCCATAGGGGATCGAGGCGAGCAGTACTTC.

This chain uses TRBV7-2 with TRBJ1-5, with 10 positions matching TRBD1. The CDR3 consists of 15 residues. The germline gives CDR1 SGHTA, CDR2 FQGNSA. J gave up 6 bases and V 2 bases, and 4 bases lay outside the gene matches. Here the CDR3 reads CASSLLTGGSQPQHF. DNA for the CDR3: TGTGCCAGCAGCTTACTGACAGGGGGCTCTCAGCCCCAGCATTTT. The whole variable domain, filled in from reference TRBV7-2 and TRBJ1-5, reads GAGVSQSPSNKVTEKGKDVELRCDPISGHTALYWYRQSLGQGLEFLIYFQGNSAPDKSGLPSDRFSAERTGGSVSTLTIQRTQQEDSAVYLCASSLLTGGSQPQHFGDGTRLSIL.

The rearrangement joins TRBV18 to TRBJ2-6; D might be TRBD1 (6 bases). Germline CDR1 KGHSH, CDR2 LQKENI. The CDR3 is 18 amino acids. V was shortened by 0 bases and J by 0 bases, with 12 bases between the two germline ends. CDR3 loop: CASSPPDGTLSGANVLTF. The CDR3 DNA reads as TGTGCCAGCTCACCACCTGACGGGACACTCTCTGGGGCCAACGTCCTGACTTTC.

This clonotype appeared a few times. This chain links TRBV27 with TRBJ2-1; D gene uncertain. Germline values: CDR1 MNHEY, CDR2 SMNVEV (reference sequence). V lost 2 bases and J 7 bases, leaving 9 bases between the germline ends. This CDR3 comprises 13 residues. In nucleotides, the CDR3 is TGTGCCAGCAGTTTACGTCAGAGGAATGAGCAGTTCTTC. Protein sequence: CASSLRQRNEQFF.

This chain joins TRBV12-3 or TRBV12-4 and TRBJ2-3; 8 bases fit TRBD2. V was clipped by 6 bases and J by 0 bases; unmatched bases: 17. CDR3 size: 19 residues. CDR3 amino acids: CASRNAVKRGLASTDTQYF. The CDR3 DNA reads as TGTGCCAGCAGAAATGCCGTGAAGCGGGGGCTCGCTAGCACAGATACGCAGTATTTT.

In its sample, this clonotype was seen a few times. The CDR3 loop reads CASSQRLAGFNEQFF. Here the CDR3 DNA reads TGTGCCAGCAGCCAAAGACTAGCGGGATTTAATGAGCAGTTCTTC. The chain is built from TRBV7-3 and TRBJ2-1; 11 positions match TRBD2. Germline V gives CDR1 SGHTA, CDR2 FQGTGA. This CDR3 is built from 15 residues. Germline trimming cut 5 bases from V and 7 bases from J; bases unmatched to any gene: 7.

This clonotype has just one count. The V and J genes are TRBV7-9 and TRBJ2-5; D not certain. In germline, CDR1 is SEHNR, CDR2 FQNEAQ (reference sequence). V shed 2 bases and J shed 3 bases, with 7 bases lying between them. This CDR3 has 13 residues. CDR3 nucleotides: TGTGCCAGCAGCTTAACACCCGAAGAGACCCAGTACTTC. Its protein is CASSLTPEETQYF.

J is TRBJ2-5 and V is TRBV7-9; unclear D gene. The CDR3 loop spans 13 amino acids. Germline V gene sequence: CDR1 SEHNR, CDR2 FQNEAQ (reference sequence). In nucleotides, the CDR3 is TGTCCTCCCTCACGTGCAGATGAAGAGACCCAGTACTTC. Protein sequence: CPPSRADEETQYF.